This TCR beta chain was identified in a study of blood T cell repertoires in COVID-19. On the study more broadly: Acute and convalescent COVID-19 specimens originated in the United States, Italy and Spain. The analysed material was cDNA or gDNA that came from T cells, B-cell-depleted T cells, or PBMCs.

In the original analysis: The assay estimated nucleated cells by amplifying reference gene primers. Produced via immunoSEQ multiplex PCR; TCRdb's table is partial and in-frame only. Clonal size and the V and J genes are those of that table, whereas D and trimming came from the DNA. The sample has 200,000 to 300,000 clones, 90% seen once. The germline CDR1 and CDR2 sequences are MRHNA and SNTAGT. CDR3 length: 15 amino acids. The ends lost 10 bases at V and 8 bases at J; junction bases unmatched: 19. This rearrangement joins TRBV6-4 to TRBJ1-2; TRBD1 matches 7 bases. The sequenced sample was peripheral blood. The origin of this receptor is a woman aged 40 to 55 with acute or convalescent COVID-19. The CDR3 region is CAIYQKGHRGRGYTF. Written as DNA, the CDR3 is TGTGCCATCTATCAAAAGGGCCACAGGGGAAGGGGCTACACCTTC.